The rows below give T cell receptor beta chains drawn from one sample of a study of technical replicates of blood from four donors. TCRdb keeps only in-frame clones here, not all; method: immunoSEQ multiplex PCR. The sample lists around 80,000 clones; roughly 93% were seen once. The sequenced sample consisted of T cells isolated from PBMCs. These receptors originate from a human donor in good health. CDR3s include the opening cysteine and the closing phenylalanine or tryptophan. Size values are once, few and many counts, or a class for expanded clones, and some rows have none.

V gene	clone size	CDR3 protein
TRBV27	NA	CASSHRSTDTQYF
TRBV7-9	once	CASSGPARGPEKLFF
TRBV9	NA	CASSGQGRLNTEAFF
TRBV5-6	NA	CASSLGTDRGLSNQPQHF
TRBV28	NA	CASSFGRGVGRNQPQHF
TRBV5-1	NA	CASRMDRMGFRGVYTPSGANVLTF
TRBV30	few	CAWRVTGGNTEAFF
TRBV4-2	few	CASSQVRDTDTQYF
TRBV5-1	NA	CASSSSTASNEQFF
TRBV6-1	NA	CASIDPSRVDQPQHF
TRBV12-5	NA	CASGLGSGGPSSWELFF
TRBV7-3	NA	CASSSIAGGPTTAYTGELFF
TRBV7-9	NA	CASSLGYQGGTEAFF
TRBV7-8	NA	CASSSSTGGDGYTF
TRBV9	NA	CASSVEEGGYNEQFF
TRBV11-2	NA	CASSVLGWGYRTDTQYF
TRBV28	NA	CASSLVGSLNYEQYF
TRBV6-1	NA	CASSELGQGAMNEQFF